One and the same sample provided the 12 T cell receptor beta chains below, sequenced in a study of shared T cell receptors in the human thymus. Profiling relied on immunoSEQ multiplex PCR, and the TCRdb table lists in-frame clones only, not all of them. The profile shows hundreds of thousands of clones, 87% of them singletons. These same records also appear under a second study, on human thymus T cells.

The sequenced sample was thymocytes. The receptors here all came from a boy in the first two years of life with a congenital heart defect.

This clone has only a few counts. The genes are TRBV6-6 and TRBJ2-1; 9 bases are a match to TRBD2. The CDR3 length is 16 residues. Germline V gives CDR1 MNHNY, CDR2 SVGAGI (reference sequence). Unmatched junction bases numbered 7, after V lost 2 bases and J lost 5 bases. DNA for the CDR3: TGTGCCAGCAGTTACCAAAGCGGGAGGACAGACAATGAGCAGTTCTTC. This codes for CASSYQSGRTDNEQFF.

V gene TRBV5-1 combines with J gene TRBJ2-7, with 10 bases matching TRBD1. This CDR3 comprises 16 residues. Germline CDR1 and CDR2: SGHRS and YFSETQ. V was pared by 2 bases and J by 4 bases, with 9 bases of the junction left unmatched. The CDR3 is CASSFVGTGVRYEQYF. DNA of the CDR3: TGCGCCAGCAGCTTTGTCGGGACAGGGGTAAGGTACGAGCAGTACTTC.

V is TRBV6-5 and J is TRBJ2-6; D is uncertain. There are 14 residues in the CDR3. The germline V gene has CDR1 MNHEY and CDR2 SVGAGI. V gave up 3 bases and J gave up 0 bases, with 3 bases separating them. The CDR3 sequence is CASSYISGANVLTF. In nucleotides, the CDR3 is TGTGCCAGCAGTTATATCTCTGGGGCCAACGTCCTGACTTTC.

This sequence joins TRBV6-1 and TRBJ1-5, with a tentative D call TRBD1 (5 bases). Germline CDR1 reads MNHNS; CDR2 reads SASEGT. The CDR3 contains 20 residues. The germline V and J ends were trimmed by 2 bases and 2 bases, with 25 bases remaining between them. Here the CDR3 reads CASSEKRAWGGGVGNQPQHF. CDR3 coding DNA: TGTGCCAGCAGTGAAAAGAGGGCATGGGGCGGGGGGGTAGGCAATCAGCCCCAGCATTTT.

This chain joins TRBV6-5 and TRBJ2-5, with a tentative D call TRBD1 (5 bases). The DNA end favors TRBJ2-7, so the J call may be wrong. The CDR3 contains 14 residues. CDR1 and CDR2 (germline): MNHEY, SVGAGI. CDR3 protein: CASRTTGDTYEQYF. Written as DNA, the CDR3 is TGTGCCAGCAGGACCACAGGTGACACCTACGAGCAGTACTTC.

V usage is TRBV25-1 and J usage is TRBJ2-3, with 9 bases fitting TRBD2. This CDR3 has 15 amino acids. CDR1 is MGHDK and CDR2 is SYGVNS in the germline V gene. Unmatched junction bases numbered 11, after V lost 6 bases and J lost 7 bases. The chain's CDR3 is CASSGRPSGAHTQYF. CDR3 bases: TGTGCCAGCAGCGGGAGGCCTAGCGGGGCTCATACGCAGTATTTT.

V and J are TRBV28 and TRBJ2-5, with TRBD1 matching over 8 bases. Germline V gene data show CDR1 as MDHEN and CDR2 as SYDVKM. With V trimmed by 3 bases and J by 5 bases, 8 bases remained unmatched. The CDR3 spans 15 residues. The CDR3: CASSFQGALGETQYF. The CDR3 region has the DNA TGTGCCAGCAGTTTTCAGGGGGCGCTTGGGGAGACCCAGTACTTC.

This clone appeared a few times. The chain couples TRBV10-3 to TRBJ2-1, with D maybe TRBD1 (7 bases). Trimming removed 2 bases at V and 8 bases at J, with 19 bases between. Germline loops: CDR1 ENHRY, CDR2 SYGVKD. The CDR3 has 16 amino acids. Written as DNA, the CDR3 is TGTGCCATCAGTGAGCGGTACAGGCAGGGGGGCTATGAGCAGTTCTTC. Protein: CAISERYRQGGYEQFF.

This chain links TRBV6-5 with TRBJ2-7; unclear D gene. The CDR3 sequence is 15 residues long. The germline CDR1 and CDR2 sequences are MNHEY and SVGAGI. Deletions cut 7 bases from V and 3 bases from J, with 19 bases between. The CDR3 nucleotides read TGTGCCAGCATCAACCCCACCCAGGCAGGCTACGAGCAGTACTTC. Residues: CASINPTQAGYEQYF.

The chain recombines TRBV5-1 with TRBJ2-3, with 9 bases that match TRBD2. Germline CDR1 and CDR2: SGHRS and YFSETQ. The CDR3 has 16 amino acids. V dropped 2 bases and J dropped 2; count of bases not matched to a gene: 6. Here the CDR3 reads CASSLPSGTITDTQYF. CDR3 nucleotide sequence: TGCGCCAGCAGCTTACCTAGCGGGACAATCACAGATACGCAGTATTTT.

The chain is built from TRBV29-1 and TRBJ2-7, with D tentatively TRBD1 (6 bases). The CDR3 runs to 14 residues. V lost 6 bases and J lost 2, with 17 bases in between. CDR1 is SQVTM, CDR2 ANQGSEA, per germline. CDR3 region: CSVLKQGITYEQYF. For the CDR3, the DNA is TGCAGCGTCCTAAAACAGGGAATAACCTACGAGCAGTACTTC.

V usage is TRBV7-9 and J usage is TRBJ1-1; D possibly corresponds to TRBD1 (6 bases). V gave up 4 bases and J gave up 3 bases, with 15 bases separating them. The CDR3 totals 15 residues. The germline gives CDR1 SEHNR, CDR2 FQNEAQ (reference sequence). CDR3 loop: CASSSPGQKDTEAFF. The CDR3 region has the DNA TGTGCCAGCAGCTCACCGGGACAAAAGGACACTGAAGCTTTCTTT.